This entry is about one T cell receptor (beta chain). Germline V gene lookup returns CDR1 KGHSH and CDR2 LQKENI. V was clipped by 5 bases and J by 0 bases, with 8 bases between them. The CDR3 loop spans 13 amino acids. This specimen comes from a study of blood T cell repertoires in COVID-19. As for the study in general: The cDNA or gDNA used as material had been derived from T cells, B-cell-depleted T cells, or PBMCs.

Profiling relied on immunoSEQ multiplex PCR, and the TCRdb table lists in-frame clones only, not all of them. This table holds 200,000 to 250,000 clones, under 85% found once. Source material: peripheral blood. The rearrangement joins TRBV18 to TRBJ2-7; D might be TRBD2 (6 bases). The sequence was obtained from an elderly woman with COVID-19, enrolled during active disease. CDR3 sequence (DNA): TGTGCCAGCTCAGGGGGGAGCTCCTACGAGCAGTACTTC. This gives the protein CASSGGSSYEQYF.